These 7 T cell receptor beta chains share one sample of origin, sequenced in a study of glioma-infiltrating T cells. Using RNA template, CDR3s of TCR alpha and beta were amplified with iRepertoire arm-PCR. TCRdb analysed the multiplex PCR reads with MiXCR anew, one entry per CDR3 protein. The sample comprises 9,500 to 15,000 distinct CDR3 sequences, about 25% of which are singletons, and less than 50% rests with the top ten. Source material: glioma tissue, nonneoplastic brain tissue, or PBMCs (not recorded which). The receptor set was obtained from a human donor with low-grade glioma or glioblastoma, undergoing nonglioma brain surgery, or in good health (not recorded which).

This clonotype is large within its sample. This chain uses TRBV27 with TRBJ2-5; the match to TRBD1 covers 7 bases. The CDR3 consists of 15 residues. The germline CDR1 and CDR2 sequences are MNHEY and SMNVEV (reference sequence). Germline trimming cut 5 bases from V and 2 bases from J; bases unmatched to any gene: 8. CDR3 residues: CASSPWTGGQETQYF. For the CDR3, the DNA is TGTGCCAGCAGTCCGTGGACAGGAGGACAAGAGACCCAGTACTTC.

Regarding this clonotype: Compared with germline, one end of the junction differs, possibly owing to a read error. J is TRBJ1-1 and V is TRBV20-1; D is unclear. Germline V gene data show CDR1 as DFQATT and CDR2 as SNEGSKA (reference sequence). This CDR3 spans 12 amino acids. CDR3: CSARGINTEALF. The CDR3 region has the DNA TGCAGTGCTAGAGGTATCAACACTGAAGCTCTCTTC.

This clonotype was seen a few times. V is TRBV19 and J is TRBJ2-1; 7 positions agree with TRBD2. V lost 10 bases and J lost 15; bases outside the gene matches: 18. CDR1 is LNHDA and CDR2 is SQIVND in the germline V gene (reference sequence). There are 13 residues in the CDR3. Written as DNA, the CDR3 is TGTGCCACCGGACCCGGGACTACGCGATCTCCGTTCTTC. It yields the protein CATGPGTTRSPFF.

The chain joins TRBV5-1 to TRBJ2-2; 10 bases agree with TRBD2. Germline V gives CDR1 SGHRS, CDR2 YFSETQ. This CDR3 region has 16 residues. V lost 2 bases to trimming and J lost 3 bases; unmatched junction nucleotides: 4. DNA for the CDR3: TGCGCCAGCAGCTTCCGGCTAGCGGGAGACACCGGGGAGCTGTTTTTT. Translating gives CASSFRLAGDTGELFF. Drawing the rest from reference TRBV5-1 and TRBJ2-2, the complete variable domain is KAGVTQTPRYLIKTRGQQVTLSCSPISGHRSVSWYQQTPGQGLQFLFEYFSETQRNKGNFPGRFSGRQFSNSRSEMNVSTLELGDSALYLCASSFRLAGDTGELFFGEGSRLTVL.

The chain is built from TRBV5-1 and TRBJ2-3; 11 bases align to TRBD2. CDR3 length: 18 residues. The V segment lost 4 bases and the J segment 2 bases; nucleotides outside the gene matches: 12. From germline, CDR1 is SGHRS and CDR2 YFSETQ. The CDR3 nucleotides read TGCGCCAGCAGCGCCAGCACTCGACTAGCGGGGACCACAGATACGCAGTATTTT. This codes for CASSASTRLAGTTDTQYF.

Many counts were recorded for this clonotype. The chain couples TRBV28 to TRBJ1-1; D is unresolved. V lost 3 bases, J lost 5 bases, and 10 bases lay in between. This CDR3 contains 13 residues. Per germline, CDR1 MDHEN and CDR2 SYDVKM. CDR3 coding DNA: TGTGCCAGCAGTTTGATCGGCGTGACTGAAGCTTTCTTT. This sequence encodes CASSLIGVTEAFF.

This clonotype was detected once. This clone may be a read error of a much larger clone one base away. The J gene is TRBJ2-1, the V gene TRBV4-2, with a weak D call TRBD2 (5 bases). CDR1 LGHNA and CDR2 YNFKEQ come from the germline V gene. This CDR3 has 15 residues. CDR3 region: CASSQEELDRNERFF. Here the CDR3 DNA reads TGTGCCAGCAGCCAAGAAGAACTAGATCGCAATGAGCGGTTCTTC.